The next 26 T cell receptor beta chains were all read from a single sample in a study of T cells in Graves' hyperthyroidism and ophthalmopathy. From RNA transcripts, TCR beta CDR3 regions were amplified. HTBI primers were the set used in a first-round RT-PCR of the TCR CDR3. TCRdb re-analysed the multiplex PCR reads in MiXCR, keeping a single row per CDR3 protein. The sample consists of around 240,000 distinct CDR3 sequences, around 15% of them appearing once. Sequencing was carried out using blood. All receptors derive from a woman aged 18-29 years with Graves' ophthalmopathy.

This clonotype was picked up many times. The chain carries TRBV20-1 and TRBJ2-3; D is uncertain. Germline CDR1 DFQATT, CDR2 SNEGSKA (reference sequence). CDR3 length: 13 residues. The V end was cut by 5 bases, the J end by 0 bases, with 9 bases between. The CDR3 here is CSAYARSTDTQYF. The CDR3 bases are TGCAGTGCTTATGCCAGGAGCACAGATACGCAGTATTTT.

This clonotype came up many times. This chain's CDR3 is CSARGGQGGTDTQYF. The CDR3 nucleotides read TGCAGTGCTCGTGGGGGGCAGGGTGGGACAGATACGCAGTATTTT. The rearrangement joins TRBV20-1 to TRBJ2-3; the D gene could be TRBD1 or TRBD2 (6 bases each). The CDR3 has 15 residues. Trimming stripped 5 bases from V and 3 bases from J, with 18 bases between. Germline values: CDR1 DFQATT, CDR2 SNEGSKA (reference sequence).

This clonotype was observed a handful of times. The V gene is TRBV20-1, the J gene TRBJ2-7; weak D call: TRBD2 (5 bases). The CDR3 has 10 residues. Trimming cost V 8 bases and J 5 bases, with 10 bases left between them. Germline-derived CDR1 and CDR2 are DFQATT and SNEGSKA (reference sequence). The CDR3, as DNA: TGCAGTTATCGGGATAACGAGCAGTACTTC. This translates into CSYRDNEQYF.

Worth noting for this clonotype: At one end, the junction sequence differs from germline, possibly due to a read error. This chain connects TRBV5-1 to TRBJ2-5; D is undetermined. CDR3 length equals 8 residues. Germline assignment: CDR1 SGHRS and CDR2 YFSETQ. CDR3 region: CASSGMNF. The CDR3 DNA sequence: TGCGCCAGCAGCGGGATGAACTTC.

There are many counts of this clonotype. This rearrangement joins TRBV20-1 to TRBJ2-1; 7 bases are a match to TRBD2. The CDR3 is made up of 16 amino acids. V lost 1 base to trimming and J lost 1 base; unmatched junction nucleotides: 7. From germline, CDR1 is DFQATT and CDR2 SNEGSKA (reference sequence). The CDR3 region is CSARGSSGASYNEQFF. In DNA form, the CDR3 reads TGCAGTGCTAGAGGATCGAGCGGGGCTTCCTACAATGAGCAGTTCTTC.

This clonotype appeared many times. V usage is TRBV7-2 and J usage is TRBJ2-5; D is uncertain. Per the germline V gene, CDR1 is SGHTA and CDR2 is FQGNSA. The CDR3 totals 13 residues. Trimming pared 6 bases from V and 5 bases from J, leaving 13 bases between. The CDR3 loop is CASSPRIRETQYF. The CDR3 DNA is TGTGCCAGCAGTCCGAGGATAAGGGAGACCCAGTACTTC.

The sample holds many counts of this clonotype. The genes are TRBV14 and TRBJ2-7; D is unclear. V lost 0 bases to trimming and J lost 3 bases, with 12 bases between them. This CDR3 is 15 amino acids long. The V gene's germline CDR1 is SGHDN and CDR2 FVKESK. The CDR3 DNA sequence: TGTGCCAGCAGCCAAGATAGTTTCAGGAACTACGAGCAGTACTTC. Translated, it gives CASSQDSFRNYEQYF.

This clonotype was counted many times. V and J are TRBV7-9 and TRBJ2-7; D is undetermined. From germline, CDR1 is SEHNR and CDR2 FQNEAQ (reference sequence). The CDR3 extends over 15 amino acids. V lost 8 bases and J 5 bases, leaving 22 bases between the germline ends. The CDR3 DNA follows: TGTGCCAGCTCCGAGACTGTGGGGATTTTGGACGAGCAGTACTTC. It specifies CASSETVGILDEQYF.

The chain employs TRBV30 and TRBJ1-2; 7 nucleotides match TRBD1. The CDR3 runs 13 residues. Germline V gene data show CDR1 as GTSNPN and CDR2 as SVGIG (reference sequence). V lost 4 bases to trimming and J lost 4 bases; unmatched junction nucleotides: 6. The CDR3 loop reads CAWIPDRAYGYTF. CDR3 coding DNA: TGTGCCTGGATCCCCGACAGGGCCTATGGCTACACCTTC.

For this clonotype: Compared with germline, one end of the junction differs, possibly owing to a read error. The V and J genes are TRBV7-6 and TRBJ2-7, with 8 bases that match TRBD2. CDR3 length equals 14 residues. Per the germline V gene, CDR1 is SGHVS and CDR2 is FNYEAQ. The CDR3: CASGFYGGAYEQYF. CDR3 bases: TGTGCCAGCGGCTTCTACGGGGGGGCCTACGAGCAGTACTTC.

This clonotype showed up many times. CDR3 in amino acids: CASSEAAGFLYGYTF. Written as DNA, the CDR3 is TGTGCCAGCAGTGAGGCTGCGGGATTCCTTTATGGCTACACCTTC. V is TRBV6-1 and J is TRBJ1-2; D remains unclear. The V end lost 3 bases, the J end lost 5 bases, and 16 bases lay between the germline ends. CDR1 and CDR2 from the germline V gene are MNHNS and SASEGT. The CDR3 contains 15 residues.

In its sample, this clonotype was seen many times. This chain uses TRBV28 with TRBJ2-7, with 8 bases identical to TRBD2. This CDR3 is built from 13 residues. Germline values: CDR1 MDHEN, CDR2 SYDVKM. Losses at the gene ends were 6 bases for V and 5 bases for J; bases not matched to a gene: 6. DNA of the CDR3: TGTGCCAGCAGCCGGGGGGGCATAAACGAGCAGTACTTC. Translation: CASSRGGINEQYF.

This clonotype was counted many times. The chain couples TRBV28 to TRBJ2-7; tentative D call: TRBD1 (6 bases). Germline CDR1 and CDR2: MDHEN and SYDVKM. V was shortened by 3 bases and J by 4 bases, with 19 bases between the two germline ends. The CDR3 spans 16 residues. CDR3 protein: CASSFSPRQGKYEQYF. Here the CDR3 DNA reads TGTGCCAGCAGTTTTTCACCCCGTCAGGGGAAATACGAGCAGTACTTC.

This clonotype has ten or more counts. This chain uses TRBV5-1 with TRBJ1-6; TRBD1 agrees at 7 bases. The CDR3 spans 16 residues. With V trimmed by 5 bases and J by 5 bases, 10 bases remained unmatched. Germline CDR1 and CDR2: SGHRS and YFSETQ. Here the CDR3 DNA reads TGCGCCAGCAGTCTGGGACAGCCCCTCCATAATTCACCCCTCCACTTT. Protein sequence: CASSLGQPLHNSPLHF.

This clonotype was seen ten or more times. The chain couples TRBV5-1 to TRBJ1-1, with 7 bases fitting TRBD1. The CDR3 consists of 17 residues. Trimming took 2 bases from V and 2 from J; bases not matched to a gene: 12. Germline loops: CDR1 SGHRS, CDR2 YFSETQ. CDR3 nucleotide sequence: TGCGCCAGCAGCTTCGAATACCTCGGGACAGCCAACACTGAAGCTTTCTTT. Its protein product is CASSFEYLGTANTEAFF.

At least ten counts were recorded for this clonotype. The chain recombines TRBV2 with TRBJ2-1; 8 nucleotides line up with TRBD1. This CDR3 region has 13 residues. Trimming cost V 5 bases and J 6 bases; bases outside gene matches: 3. Looked up from germline, CDR1 is SNHLY and CDR2 is FYNNEI. The CDR3 is CASSRTGSNEQFF. CDR3 DNA sequence: TGTGCCAGCAGTAGGACAGGGAGCAATGAGCAGTTCTTC.

This chain connects TRBV5-1 to TRBJ2-6; TRBD1 agrees at 7 bases. The J segment lost 2 bases and the V segment lost 5 bases, leaving 1 base of the junction unmatched. This CDR3 region has 14 residues. Germline CDR1 reads SGHRS; CDR2 reads YFSETQ. The CDR3 loop reads CASRTGTGANVLTF. The CDR3 bases are TGCGCCAGCAGGACAGGGACTGGGGCCAACGTCCTGACTTTC.

The V gene is TRBV6-1, the J gene TRBJ1-1, with a weak D call TRBD1 (5 bases). The CDR3 has 14 amino acids. V lost 5 bases to trimming and J lost 6 bases, with 16 bases between them. Germline lookup yields CDR1 MNHNS and CDR2 SASEGT. CDR3 protein: CASSLDSYFPEAFF. The DNA for the CDR3 is TGTGCCAGCAGTCTAGACAGTTACTTCCCTGAAGCTTTCTTT.

This clonotype was observed at least ten times. The chain employs TRBV4-1 and TRBJ1-2; D perhaps matches TRBD1 (5 bases). CDR1 is MGHRA and CDR2 is YSYEKL in the germline V gene. Trimming took 4 bases from V and 4 from J, leaving 13 bases between them. The CDR3 is 14 residues long. The DNA for the CDR3 is TGCGCCAGCAGCCCTCAATCGGGGGGCTATGGCTACACCTTC. Residues: CASSPQSGGYGYTF.

This clonotype was counted ten times or more. V is TRBV12-3 or TRBV12-4 and J is TRBJ1-2, with 8 bases lining up with TRBD1. V was clipped by 6 bases and J by 8 bases; unmatched bases: 17. The CDR3 loop spans 16 amino acids. CDR3 protein: CASSPWIQGAREGYTF. The CDR3 nucleotides are TGTGCCAGCAGCCCCTGGATTCAGGGGGCCCGGGAGGGCTACACCTTC.

This clonotype showed up many times. CDR3 sequence reads: CASSQVLVGGTGELFF. DNA for the CDR3: TGCGCCAGCAGCCAAGTTTTGGTTGGCGGGACCGGGGAGCTGTTTTTT. This chain links TRBV4-3 with TRBJ2-2; D perhaps matches TRBD2 (5 bases). CDR3 length: 16 residues. Trimming shortened V by 1 base and J by 5 bases, and 14 bases separated the two germline ends. Germline V gene data show CDR1 as LGHNA and CDR2 as YSLEER.

This clonotype was detected many times. The chain is built from TRBV27 and TRBJ2-3; tentative D call: TRBD2 (6 bases). Per germline, CDR1 MNHEY and CDR2 SMNVEV (reference sequence). The germline V and J ends were trimmed by 5 bases and 6 bases, with 21 bases remaining between them. The CDR3 has 16 residues. The CDR3 region has the DNA TGTGCCAGCAGTCTCAACCGGGACTTCTGGGTGGATACGCAGTATTTT. It translates to CASSLNRDFWVDTQYF.

Worth noting for this clonotype: Since a much larger clone is just one base distant, this may be a read error. The genes are TRBV30 and TRBJ2-5, with 8 bases identical to TRBD2. V trimming: 3 bases; J trimming: 7 bases; junction bases outside the gene matches: 13. CDR1 and CDR2 from the germline V gene are GTSNPN and SVGIG (reference sequence). CDR3 size: 15 residues. CDR3 DNA sequence: TGTGCCTGGAGACGGGGGGGCACACCCGGAGGGACCCAGTACTTC. This gives the protein CAWRRGGTPGGTQYF.

This clonotype was detected many times. V gene TRBV11-2 combines with J gene TRBJ2-3; no clear D. CDR1 and CDR2 from the germline V gene are SGHAT and FQNNGV. The CDR3 has 15 residues. Trimming cost V 7 bases and J 1 base, with 15 bases left between them. The CDR3 nucleotides are TGTGCCAGCACAGAGGAGTTTAGGGGCACAGATACGCAGTATTTT. Translation: CASTEEFRGTDTQYF.

The V gene is TRBV28, the J gene TRBJ2-1, with TRBD1 matching 11 bases. The CDR3 is made up of 16 amino acids. Germline CDR1 reads MDHEN; CDR2 reads SYDVKM. J was trimmed by 5 bases and V by 4 bases; bases with no gene match: 7. The CDR3 loop reads CASSSLGTGGNNEQFF. CDR3 DNA: TGTGCCAGCAGTTCTCTCGGGACAGGGGGGAACAATGAGCAGTTCTTC.

Many counts were recorded for this clonotype. This chain joins TRBV28 and TRBJ1-6; D ambiguous. Germline-derived CDR1 and CDR2 are MDHEN and SYDVKM. There are 15 residues in the CDR3. V lost 5 bases and J 6 bases, leaving 14 bases between the germline ends. The CDR3 region is CASSPDSTRNSPLHF. CDR3 DNA sequence: TGTGCCAGCAGTCCGGACTCTACCCGTAATTCACCCCTCCACTTT.